Sequencing of this TCR beta chain was carried out in a study of OX40 agonist ivuxolimab in advanced cancers. On this clone: Its cognate antigen is unknown.

Points from the study as a whole: Dose levels from 0.1 to 3.0 mg/kg saw CD4+ and CD8+ blood T cells expand clonally by week 6. No antigen was identified for the clonally expanded peripheral T cells.

Clones were read by immunoSEQ multiplex PCR, and TCRdb kept only the in-frame ones, dropping some. The table lists about 80,000 clones, roughly 88% of them singletons. The sample was CD4+ or CD8+ T cells sorted from blood, taken in a trial of the OX40 agonist ivuxolimab. The TCR comes from an adult with an advanced solid tumor such as melanoma, head and neck, liver or kidney cancer.

Written as DNA, the CDR3 is TGTGCCAGCAGCCAAGATCGCACCCAACCCCTCCACTTT. It encodes CASSQDRTQPLHF. The gene calls are TRBV4-2 and TRBJ1-6; D is undetermined. The length of the CDR3 is 13 residues. V was shortened by 0 bases and J by 12 bases, with 9 bases between the two germline ends. Germline loops: CDR1 LGHNA, CDR2 YNFKEQ.